This paragraph reports one T cell receptor (beta chain). Original processing methods: Reference gene primer amplification gave estimated nucleated cell counts. Profiled with immunoSEQ multiplex PCR; TCRdb holds only in-frame clones, not every one. V and J calls and clone size follow that table, whereas D and trimming were derived from the DNA. This sample has 250,000 to 400,000 clones; roughly 87% occur once, and the top ten carry 1%. These data belong to a study of blood T cell repertoires in COVID-19. On the study more broadly: Acute-phase and convalescent COVID-19 samples originated in the United States, Italy and Spain. The analysed material was cDNA or gDNA that came from T cells, B-cell-depleted T cells, or PBMCs.

From germline, CDR1 is SNHLY and CDR2 FYNNEI. Trimming at V came to 3 bases and at J to 8 bases, leaving 2 bases not matched to a gene. CDR3 length: 15 residues. This clonotype was obtained from a man aged 50 or older with active or convalescent COVID-19. The chain carries TRBV2 and TRBJ2-2; 14 bases are shared with TRBD2. Sequencing was carried out using peripheral blood. CDR3 in DNA: TGTGCCAGCAGTGAGGGGACTAGCGGGGGTGGGGAGCTGTTTTTT. Translated: CASSEGTSGGGELFF.